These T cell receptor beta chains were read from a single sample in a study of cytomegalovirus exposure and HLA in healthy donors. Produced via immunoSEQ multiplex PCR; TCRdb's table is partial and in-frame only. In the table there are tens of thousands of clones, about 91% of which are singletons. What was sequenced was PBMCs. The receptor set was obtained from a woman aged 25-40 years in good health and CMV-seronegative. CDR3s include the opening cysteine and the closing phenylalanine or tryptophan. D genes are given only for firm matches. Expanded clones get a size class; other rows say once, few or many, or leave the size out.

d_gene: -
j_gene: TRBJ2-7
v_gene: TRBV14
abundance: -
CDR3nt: TGTGCCAGCAGCCACGCCTACGAGCAGTACTTC
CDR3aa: CASSHAYEQYF

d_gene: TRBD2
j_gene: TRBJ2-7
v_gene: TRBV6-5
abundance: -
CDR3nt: TGTGCCAGCAGTCGACTAGCGGGAGGGAACGAGCAGTACTTC
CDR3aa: CASSRLAGGNEQYF

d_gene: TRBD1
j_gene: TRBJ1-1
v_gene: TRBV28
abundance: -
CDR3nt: TGTGCCAGCAGTTTCCCACTACAGGGGACCTACCGGGGAGCTGAAGCTTTCTTT
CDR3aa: CASSFPLQGTYRGAEAFF

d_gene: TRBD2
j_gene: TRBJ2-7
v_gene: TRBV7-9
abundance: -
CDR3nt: TGTGCCAGCACCCTGGGACTAGCGGGAGTGAGCGAGCAGTACTTC
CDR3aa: CASTLGLAGVSEQYF

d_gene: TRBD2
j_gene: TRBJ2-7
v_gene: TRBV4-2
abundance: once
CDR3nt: TGTGCCAGCAGCCAAGATCTAGCGGGAGGCTGGGAGCAGTACTTC
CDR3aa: CASSQDLAGGWEQYF

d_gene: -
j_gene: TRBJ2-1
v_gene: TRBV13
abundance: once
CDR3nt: TGTGCCAGCAGCGACGACAGAGGCAAGTCGTTCTTC
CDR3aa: CASSDDRGKSFF

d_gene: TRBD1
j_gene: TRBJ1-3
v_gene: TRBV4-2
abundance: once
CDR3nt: TGTGCCAGCAGCGACCGGGACAGGGGGTACTCTGGAAACACCATATATTTT
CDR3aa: CASSDRDRGYSGNTIYF

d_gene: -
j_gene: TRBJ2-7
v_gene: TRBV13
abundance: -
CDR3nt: TGTGCCAGCAGCTTAGGAGGCTTTACAGACCTCAACTCCTACGAGCAGTACTTC
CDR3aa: CASSLGGFTDLNSYEQYF

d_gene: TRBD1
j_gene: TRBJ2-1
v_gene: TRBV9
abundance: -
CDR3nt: TGTGCCAGCAGCGTCCGACAGGGGATCCGCGAGCAGTTCTTC
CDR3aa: CASSVRQGIREQFF

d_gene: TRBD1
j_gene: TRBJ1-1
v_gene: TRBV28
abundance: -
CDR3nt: TGTGCCAGCAGTCTAGGACAGGGGCAAACTGAAGCTTTCTTT
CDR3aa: CASSLGQGQTEAFF

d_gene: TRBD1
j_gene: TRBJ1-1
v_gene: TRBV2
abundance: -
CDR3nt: TGTGCCAGCAGTGAATGGACAGGGGCCGCTTTCTTT
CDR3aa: CASSEWTGAAFF

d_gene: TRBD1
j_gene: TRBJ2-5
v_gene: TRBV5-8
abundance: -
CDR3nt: TGTGCCAGCAGCTTGGTCGTAGTACAGGGGGCTGGAGAGACCCAGTACTTC
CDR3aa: CASSLVVVQGAGETQYF

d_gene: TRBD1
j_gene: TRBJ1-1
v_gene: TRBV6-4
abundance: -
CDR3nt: TGTGCCAGCAGTGAATCAGGGGGCGAGACTGAAGCTTTCTTT
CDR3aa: CASSESGGETEAFF

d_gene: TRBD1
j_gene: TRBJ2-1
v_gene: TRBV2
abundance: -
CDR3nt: TGTGCCAGCAGTGAAGACTTCGGACAGGGTGGCGATGAGCAGTTCTTC
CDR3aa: CASSEDFGQGGDEQFF

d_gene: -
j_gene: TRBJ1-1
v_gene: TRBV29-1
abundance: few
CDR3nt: TGCAGCGACCCCGGCGCGAACTCGGGTCGGTTTGGGAACACTGAAGCTTTCTTT
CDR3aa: CSDPGANSGRFGNTEAFF

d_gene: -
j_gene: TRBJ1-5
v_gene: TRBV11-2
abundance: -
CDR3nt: TGTGCCAGCAGCTTAGTAGCGGGGGGCCATCAGCCCCAGCATTTT
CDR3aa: CASSLVAGGHQPQHF

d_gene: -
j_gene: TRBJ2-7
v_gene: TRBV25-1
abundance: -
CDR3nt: TGTGCCAGCAGTTCAGCGGGACACCTATCCTACGAGCAGTACTTC
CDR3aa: CASSSAGHLSYEQYF

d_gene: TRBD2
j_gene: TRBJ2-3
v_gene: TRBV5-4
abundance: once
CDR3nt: TGTGCCACGGGGGGGACTAGCAGAAACACAGATACGCAGTATTTT
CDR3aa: CATGGTSRNTDTQYF

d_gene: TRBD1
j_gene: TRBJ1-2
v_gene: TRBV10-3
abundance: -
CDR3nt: TGTGCCATCAGTGAGTTGACCGGGCAGGGGGTGACTCTCTATGGCTACACCTTC
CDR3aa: CAISELTGQGVTLYGYTF

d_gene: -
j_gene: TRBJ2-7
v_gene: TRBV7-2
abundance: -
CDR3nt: TGTGCCAGCAGCAAGGCAGGCTACGAGCAGTACTTC
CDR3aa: CASSKAGYEQYF

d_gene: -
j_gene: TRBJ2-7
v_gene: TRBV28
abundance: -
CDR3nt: TGTGCCAGCAGCAAATGGGCCTCCCGTACCTACGAGCAGTACTTC
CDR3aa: CASSKWASRTYEQYF

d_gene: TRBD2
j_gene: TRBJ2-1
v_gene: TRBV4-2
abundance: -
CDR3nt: TGTGCCAGCAGCCAAGACAGCGGGCTAGCGGGAGTCAAGTTCTTC
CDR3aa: CASSQDSGLAGVKFF

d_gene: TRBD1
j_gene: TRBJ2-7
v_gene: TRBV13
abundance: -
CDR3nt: TGTGCCAGCAGCTCCACAGGGGGCGCAGGAATCGAGCAGTACTTC
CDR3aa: CASSSTGGAGIEQYF

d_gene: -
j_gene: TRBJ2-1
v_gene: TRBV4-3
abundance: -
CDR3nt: TGCGCCAGCAGCCAAGGCCTTACCGGAGGCAACAATGAGCAGTTCTTC
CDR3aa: CASSQGLTGGNNEQFF

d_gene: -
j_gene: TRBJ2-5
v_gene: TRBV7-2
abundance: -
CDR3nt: TGTGCCAGCAGCTTAGAGCGACAGGACAGAACCCAGTACTTC
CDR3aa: CASSLERQDRTQYF

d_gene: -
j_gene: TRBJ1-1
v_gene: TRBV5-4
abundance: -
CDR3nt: TGTGCCAGCAGCCGACAGTTTAAAAACACTGAAGCTTTCTTT
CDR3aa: CASSRQFKNTEAFF

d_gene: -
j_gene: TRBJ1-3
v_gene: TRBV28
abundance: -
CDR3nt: TGTGCCAGCAGTTTATCCGCTAGCTCTGGAAACACCATATATTTT
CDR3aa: CASSLSASSGNTIYF

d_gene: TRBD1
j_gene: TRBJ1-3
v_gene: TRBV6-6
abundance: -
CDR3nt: TGTGCCAGCAGGGGCCCAGGGACAGGGGTTGGAAACACCATATATTTT
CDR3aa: CASRGPGTGVGNTIYF

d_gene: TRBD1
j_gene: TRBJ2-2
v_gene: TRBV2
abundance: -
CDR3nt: TGTGCCAGCAGTCGGGACAGTAACACCGGGGAGCTGTTTTTT
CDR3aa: CASSRDSNTGELFF

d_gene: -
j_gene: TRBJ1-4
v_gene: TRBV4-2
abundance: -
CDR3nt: TGTGCCAGCAGCCAAGATGTGACAGGAGTAAAAACCCTGTTTTTT
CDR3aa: CASSQDVTGVKTLFF

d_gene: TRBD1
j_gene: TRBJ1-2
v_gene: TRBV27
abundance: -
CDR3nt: TGTGCCAGCAGTTTCGGGACAGGGGATGGCTACACCTTC
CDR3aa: CASSFGTGDGYTF

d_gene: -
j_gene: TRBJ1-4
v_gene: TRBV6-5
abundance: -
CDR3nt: TGTGCCACCCGGGACCCTGGGGGGACTAATGAAAAACTGTTTTTT
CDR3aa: CATRDPGGTNEKLFF

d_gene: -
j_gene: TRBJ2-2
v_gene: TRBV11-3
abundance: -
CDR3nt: TGTGCCAGCAGCTTAGATCCGGTGCGGGGGGAGCTGTTTTTT
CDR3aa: CASSLDPVRGELFF

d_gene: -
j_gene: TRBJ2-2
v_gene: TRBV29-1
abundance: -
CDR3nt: TGCAGCGTTGAAGACAGGGCCGGGGAGCTGTTTTTT
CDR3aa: CSVEDRAGELFF

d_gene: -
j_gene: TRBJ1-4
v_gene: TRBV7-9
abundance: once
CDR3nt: TGTGCCAGCACCATGGACAGCACGAATGAAAAACTGTTTTTT
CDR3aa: CASTMDSTNEKLFF

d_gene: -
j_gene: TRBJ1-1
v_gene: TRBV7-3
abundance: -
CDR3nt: TGTGCCAGCGCGACGGGGTCGAACACTGAAGCTTTCTTT
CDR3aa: CASATGSNTEAFF

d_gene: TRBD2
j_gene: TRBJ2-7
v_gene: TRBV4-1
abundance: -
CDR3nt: TGCGCCAGCAGCCAAGACCCACAAGCGGGAGAATCCTACGAGCAGTACTTC
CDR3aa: CASSQDPQAGESYEQYF

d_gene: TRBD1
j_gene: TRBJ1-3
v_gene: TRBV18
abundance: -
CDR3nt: TGTGCCAGCTCACGGCGGGACAGGGGAGCTGGAAACACCATATATTTT
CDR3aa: CASSRRDRGAGNTIYF

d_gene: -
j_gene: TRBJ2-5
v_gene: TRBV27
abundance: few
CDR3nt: TGTGCCAGCAGTGGGCCTGGAGAGACCCAGTACTTC
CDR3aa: CASSGPGETQYF

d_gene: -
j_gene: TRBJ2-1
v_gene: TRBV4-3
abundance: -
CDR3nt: TGCGCCAGCAGCCAAGATATTTTCTCTGAGCAGTTCTTC
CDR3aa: CASSQDIFSEQFF

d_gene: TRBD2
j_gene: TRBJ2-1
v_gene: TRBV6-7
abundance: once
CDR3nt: TGTGCCAGCAGTTACGGCGGGAGGGCACAGGGTGAGCAGTTCTTC
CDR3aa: CASSYGGRAQGEQFF

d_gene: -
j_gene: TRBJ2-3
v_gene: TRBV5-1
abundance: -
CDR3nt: TGCGCCAGCAGCTCCGAACCCTTAAGCGGCACAGATACGCAGTATTTT
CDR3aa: CASSSEPLSGTDTQYF

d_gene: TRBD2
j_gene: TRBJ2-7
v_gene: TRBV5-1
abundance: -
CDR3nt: TGCGCCAGCAGCCCGTTGACTAGCGGAGACTACGAGCAGTACTTC
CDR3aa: CASSPLTSGDYEQYF

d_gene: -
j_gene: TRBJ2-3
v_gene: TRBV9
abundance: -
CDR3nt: TGTGCCAGCAGCGAAAGGAGTGAGCGGCTCACAGATACGCAGTATTTT
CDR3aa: CASSERSERLTDTQYF